These T cell receptor beta chains were read from a single sample in a study of cytomegalovirus exposure and HLA in healthy donors. The assay was immunoSEQ multiplex PCR, and TCRdb's table has in-frame clones only and misses some. The table lists under 200,000 clones, 65% to 80% of them singletons, with about 0.72% in the top ten. Sequenced input: PBMCs. These receptor sequences come from a woman aged 35 to 49 in good health and CMV-seronegative. Both conserved end residues are part of each CDR3. The order of the fields is clone size, V gene, J gene, D gene, CDR3 protein, CDR3 DNA. D genes are given only for firm matches. Expanded clones are given a class, and other clones once, few, many or no size at all.

>few|TRBV30|TRBJ1-5|.
CAWSLAVNQPQHF
TGTGCCTGGAGTTTGGCCGTCAATCAGCCCCAGCATTTT
>.|TRBV19|TRBJ1-1|TRBD1
CASLRQGEAFF
TGTGCCAGCCTCCGACAGGGTGAAGCTTTCTTT
>.|TRBV6-5|TRBJ1-1|TRBD1
CASSPTGKNTEAFF
TGTGCCAGCAGCCCGACAGGGAAGAACACTGAAGCTTTCTTT
>.|TRBV19|TRBJ2-5|.
CASSMGQRDGETQYF
TGTGCCAGTAGTATGGGACAAAGGGACGGAGAGACCCAGTACTTC
>.|TRBV28|TRBJ1-1|.
CASSLPGNTEAFF
TGTGCCAGCAGTCTCCCGGGAAACACTGAAGCTTTCTTT
>.|TRBV27|TRBJ2-7|.
CASRGGFGQTSYEQYF
TGTGCCAGCAGGGGGGGGTTTGGACAGACATCCTACGAGCAGTACTTC
>.|TRBV5-1|TRBJ2-1|TRBD2
CASSSLAGVYNEQFF
TGCGCCAGCAGCTCACTAGCGGGAGTCTACAATGAGCAGTTCTTC
>.|TRBV7-2|TRBJ2-1|TRBD1
CASSLAGGMDEQFF
TGTGCCAGCAGCTTAGCAGGGGGCATGGATGAGCAGTTCTTC
>.|TRBV9|TRBJ1-2|.
CASSPWGGTGYGYTF
TGTGCCAGCAGCCCTTGGGGAGGTACTGGCTATGGCTACACCTTC
>.|TRBV28|TRBJ2-7|TRBD1
CASIPGQGCEQYF
TGTGCCAGCATTCCGGGACAGGGGTGCGAGCAGTACTTC
>few|TRBV19|TRBJ2-5|.
CASSIWSGDQETQYF
TGTGCCAGTAGTATATGGTCGGGTGACCAAGAGACCCAGTACTTC
>.|TRBV4-1|TRBJ2-1|.
CASSQEGGERYWEQFF
TGCGCCAGCAGCCAAGAAGGCGGGGAGAGGTATTGGGAGCAGTTCTTC
>.|TRBV11-1|TRBJ2-7|.
CASSLAQGYEQYF
TGTGCCAGCAGCTTAGCGCAGGGCTACGAGCAGTACTTC
>.|TRBV9|TRBJ2-1|.
CASSVEGDEQFF
TGTGCCAGCAGCGTAGAGGGGGACGAGCAGTTCTTC
>.|TRBV27|TRBJ2-1|.
CASSGSGPFYNEQFF
TGTGCCAGCAGTGGGAGCGGGCCCTTCTACAATGAGCAGTTCTTC
>.|TRBV7-9|TRBJ1-4|.
CASSLVSATNEKLFF
TGTGCCAGCAGCTTAGTCTCGGCAACTAATGAAAAACTGTTTTTT
>.|TRBV11-2|TRBJ2-1|TRBD2
CASSLDRLAGVYEQFF
TGTGCCAGCAGCTTAGATAGGCTAGCGGGTGTTTATGAGCAGTTCTTC
>.|TRBV19|TRBJ1-1|TRBD1
CASSIVIGQGIMNTEAFF
TGTGCCAGTAGTATAGTAATAGGACAGGGGATCATGAACACTGAAGCTTTCTTT
>.|TRBV7-9|TRBJ1-3|.
CASSLVQSSSGNTIYF
TGTGCCAGCAGCTTAGTTCAGTCAAGCTCTGGAAACACCATATATTTT
>.|TRBV5-1|TRBJ2-1|.
CASSLGRSGSYNEQFF
TGCGCCAGCAGCTTAGGCCGAAGCGGCTCCTACAATGAGCAGTTCTTC
>.|TRBV7-9|TRBJ2-1|TRBD2
CASSRLPAPGLARAEQFF
TGTGCCAGCAGCCGCCTACCAGCCCCGGGACTAGCTCGGGCTGAGCAGTTCTTC
>.|TRBV7-8|TRBJ2-1|TRBD1
CASSLLRDSAYNEQFF
TGTGCCAGCAGCTTACTTAGGGACAGCGCTTACAATGAGCAGTTCTTC
>.|TRBV28|TRBJ2-7|TRBD1
CASSYGTGPYEQYF
TGTGCCAGCAGTTACGGGACAGGGCCCTACGAGCAGTACTTC
>.|TRBV5-4|TRBJ2-7|TRBD1
CASSTGFSYEQYF
TGTGCCAGCTCGACAGGGTTCTCCTACGAGCAGTACTTC
>few|TRBV5-1|TRBJ1-2|TRBD1
CASSGGTGRSYGYTF
TGCGCCAGCAGCGGCGGGACAGGCCGATCCTATGGCTACACCTTC
>once|TRBV7-9|TRBJ2-3|TRBD1
CASSLAGTAWQYF
TGTGCCAGCAGCTTAGCGGGGACAGCCTGGCAGTATTTT
>.|TRBV18|TRBJ1-4|.
CASSRQDRINEKLFF
TGTGCCAGCTCCAGACAGGACCGAATTAATGAAAAACTGTTTTTT
>.|TRBV28|TRBJ1-4|.
CASSARSEKLFF
TGTGCCAGCAGCGCGAGGAGTGAAAAACTGTTTTTT
>.|TRBV7-2|TRBJ1-2|TRBD1
CASSLVGAGQGPGYTF
TGTGCCAGCAGCTTAGTAGGGGCGGGACAGGGGCCGGGGTACACCTTC
>.|TRBV9|TRBJ2-2|.
CASSSHARRDGELFF
TGTGCCAGCAGCTCCCACGCCCGTCGGGACGGGGAGCTGTTTTTT
>.|TRBV2|TRBJ2-5|.
CASSEGYRSETQYF
TGTGCCAGCAGTGAAGGTTACAGATCAGAGACCCAGTACTTC
>.|TRBV9|TRBJ1-2|.
CASSVATANYGYTF
TGTGCCAGCAGCGTAGCGACAGCTAACTATGGCTACACCTTC
>few|TRBV6-1|TRBJ1-5|TRBD1
CASRNRGQPQHF
TGTGCCAGCAGAAACAGGGGCCAGCCCCAGCATTTT
>.|TRBV25-1|TRBJ2-5|.
CASSEYRQAYQETQYF
TGTGCCAGCAGTGAATATCGGCAGGCTTACCAAGAGACCCAGTACTTC
>.|TRBV5-6|TRBJ1-2|.
CASSLGISYTF
TGTGCCAGCAGCCTGGGTATTAGCTACACCTTC
>.|TRBV7-7|TRBJ2-5|.
CASSLGGGQETQYF
TGTGCTAGCAGCCTAGGGGGGGGCCAGGAGACCCAGTACTTC
>once|TRBV7-6|TRBJ1-3|.
CASSLAESGNTIYF
TGTGCCAGCAGCTTAGCAGAGTCTGGAAACACCATATATTTT
>.|TRBV19|TRBJ2-5|.
CASSTGVETQYF
TGTGCCAGTAGTACAGGGGTGGAGACCCAGTACTTC